This T cell receptor (beta chain) was found in a study of OX40 agonist ivuxolimab in advanced cancers. Assay used: immunoSEQ multiplex PCR; TCRdb lists only in-frame clones, some missing. Seen here are 50,000 to 70,000 clones, 84% observed once, and the top ten hold around 0.65%. The CDR3 length is 14 residues. The germline CDR1 and CDR2 sequences are LNHDA and SQIVND (reference sequence). With V trimmed by 5 bases and J by 3 bases, 4 bases remained unmatched. This sequence joins TRBV19 and TRBJ1-5, with TRBD1 identical over 7 bases. The sample here was CD4+ or CD8+ T cells sorted from blood, taken in a trial of the OX40 agonist ivuxolimab. This TCR came from an adult with an advanced solid tumor such as melanoma, head and neck, liver or kidney cancer. CDR3 DNA sequence: TGTGCCAGTAGTTCGGGACAGATCAATCAGCCCCAGCATTTT. Protein sequence: CASSSGQINQPQHF.